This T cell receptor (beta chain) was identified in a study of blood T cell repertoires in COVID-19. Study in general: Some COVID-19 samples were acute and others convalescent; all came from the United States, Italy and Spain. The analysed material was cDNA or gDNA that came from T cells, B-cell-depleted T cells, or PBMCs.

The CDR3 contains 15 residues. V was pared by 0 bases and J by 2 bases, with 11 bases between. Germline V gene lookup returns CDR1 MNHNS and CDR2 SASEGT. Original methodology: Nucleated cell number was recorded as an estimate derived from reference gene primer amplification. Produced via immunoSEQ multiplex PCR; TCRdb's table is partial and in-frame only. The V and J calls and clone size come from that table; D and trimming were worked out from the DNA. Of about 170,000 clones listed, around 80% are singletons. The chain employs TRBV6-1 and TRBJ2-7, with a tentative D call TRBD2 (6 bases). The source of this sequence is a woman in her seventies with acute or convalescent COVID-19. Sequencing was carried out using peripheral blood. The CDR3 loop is CASSEAPSAPYEQYF. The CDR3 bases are TGTGCCAGCAGTGAAGCACCTAGCGCTCCCTACGAGCAGTACTTC.